This TCR beta chain was retrieved from a study of cytomegalovirus exposure and HLA in healthy donors (dated 2017 in TCRdb). Describing the broader study: An earlier analysis of a few hundred of the donors reported roughly 300 Gb of sequence data and some 110 million unique TCR beta sequences obtained from about 180 million T cells. Around 320 gigabases of sequencing data and 78 million or so unique TCR sequences were included in an early release covering roughly 600 HLA-typed donors. The genetic ancestry cluster associated with self-reported Caucasian donors included over 65% of the approximately 400 genotyped donors. The study was designed to test whether signatures of past pathogen exposure could be identified by cataloging public T cell receptors. The study used immunosequencing to profile the T cell repertoires of hundreds of subjects and linked those repertoires to cytomegalovirus serostatus. A separate validation cohort of over 95 different subjects was used in addition to the approximately 640-subject first cohort. To predict cytomegalovirus infection status, the study brought together high-throughput TCR immunosequencing, statistical association of individual TCRs with disease status, and machine learning. To study patterns of TCR occurrence, a later analysis re-analyzed previously published TCR beta repertoires from 500 to 850 donors and added high-resolution HLA genotyping. In the later analysis, no new phenotypic data were used to find candidate immune exposures; instead, reliance was placed on TCR beta sequences and their occurrence across donors. To decide whether each TCR beta V gene segment behaved as functional or pseudogenic, an earlier analysis of approximately 590 of the donors relied on high-throughput TCR beta sequencing. Donor age, sex, ethnicity and CMV serostatus were collected together with the repertoire data. In a later genetic analysis, genome-wide SNP genotypes for about three fifths of the roughly 670 donors were used, and that subset was treated as a discovery cohort. All discovery cohort repertoires had been generated on a single sequencing platform. Class I and class II HLA loci were covered by the typing at four-digit resolution. The number of typed donors differed by locus: about 620-630 for A, B, C, DRB1 and DQB1; about 520 for DQA1; approximately 600 for DPA1; and about 470 for DPB1. Roughly 5 DR-DQ haplotypes were handled as single units for association and clustering because linkage in the cohort was strong. Across around 400 genotyped donors of the cohort, an average of roughly 250,000 unique TCR beta nucleotide sequences per donor were sequenced, and roughly a sixth of those sequences were non-productive. General findings and caveats noted by the study authors: In an earlier analysis of over 550 of the donors, most TCR beta V segments were observed in productive rearrangements about 87% or about 30% of the time, broadly matching IMGT annotations. Because the 87-base-pair reads could not distinguish some IMGT-functional V segments, including TRBV6-2 and TRBV6-3, those segments were excluded. In this cohort, only TCR beta chains were sequenced, and detectable features were limited by the absence of alpha or paired-chain data. The study listed 150 to 200 TCR beta chains as associated with cytomegalovirus. CMV serostatus was the only immune exposure information available for the cohort. According to a later analysis, parvovirus B19, influenza, CMV and Epstein-Barr virus appeared linked to several top co-occurrence clusters. V-gene and J-gene trimming of TCR beta chains was associated with a missense DCLRE1C variant in a later genetic analysis, and the association was replicated in an independent cohort. Because HLA typing was missing for some donors at each locus, association tests included only the typed subset. In a later genetic analysis, fewer N-insertions in productive TCRs were reported among donors in an Asian-associated ancestry cluster than the roughly 700-donor mean. In both the original and validation cohorts, the classifier was reported to diagnose cytomegalovirus status with high specificity and sensitivity. In a later analysis, most CMV-associated TCR beta chains were found to appear HLA-restricted, with HLA associations seemingly driven largely by CMV exposure. In a later analysis, TCR association rates were found to vary across HLA loci, with the most associated TCRs seen for DRB1 alleles and the fewest for HLA-C alleles. According to the authors, the approach could potentially be generalized to other disease states and immunological phenotypes. About 17 rarely observed V segments, including chromosome 9 orphons, were excluded from the earlier analysis of several hundred of the donors because counts were too low. Presence/absence analyses assumed roughly uniform sequencing depth across donors, an assumption that may not hold. Specific HLA alleles were associated with roughly 17,000 TCR beta sequences at a false discovery rate of 0.05 in a later analysis. Linkage disequilibrium might explain the correlated functional status among segregating V segments, but an unknown experimental factor could not be ruled out. Most TCR sequences were seen in very few donors, while some public TCRs were found in many individuals. A few of the identified cytomegalovirus-associated TCR beta chains were confirmed in vitro to be specific for cytomegalovirus antigens. The sequencing pipeline was judged likely to have produced a cluster of highly shared sequence variants as a technical artifact. Compared with equally common non-associated chains, HLA-associated TCR beta chains in a later analysis were more clonally expanded and had lower generation probabilities. A further reported finding was that TCR beta sequences accurately predicted the HLA-A and HLA-B alleles for most subjects in the first cohort. When HLA alleles, especially DR and DQ, strongly co-occurred, attributing TCR associations to individual alleles was difficult.

The CDR3 contains 15 residues, cysteine and phenylalanine counted. Only the CDR3 DNA stays, 45 bases, in frame from base 1. The V end gives up 0 bases and the J end 4 bases, leaving 1 base in the junction not matched to a gene. In regard to this clone: Its antigen specificity is not known. Base qualities are not recorded, but no much larger clone differs from it by a single base.

The cohort consisted of 600 to 750 healthy bone marrow donors. Cohort members were all nominally healthy when sampled, although unrecorded immune exposures were likely present. Of the approximately 700 cohort members, 250 to 300 had positive CMV serostatus and 350 to 400 had negative CMV serostatus, and CMV serostatus was not recorded for the donor. Every donor gave a peripheral blood sample, and the peripheral blood mononuclear cells from that sample were used for TCR beta sequencing. Genomic DNA extraction from the blood cell samples was performed with the Qiagen DNeasy Blood Extraction Kit. Preparation of the library involved the immunoSEQ multiplex PCR assay. For the multiplex PCR, a mixture combining 60 forward primers for TCR Vbeta segments and 13 reverse primers for TCR Jbeta segments was used. The CDR3 region of rearranged TCR beta genes was amplified from genomic DNA with a multiplex PCR assay. On the Illumina HiSeq System, the amplified TCR beta libraries were sequenced as 87-base-pair reads. Per the authors' processing: Across the 500 to 750 repertoires, a later analysis counted 60 million to 90 million unique TCR beta chains, 9.5 million to 13 million of which were shared by at least two donors. To remove PCR and sequencing errors, raw reads were error-corrected and collapsed into unique sequences using a nearest-neighbor algorithm that merged closely related sequences. V, D and J gene segments were assigned by aligning CDR3 sequences to IMGT reference sequences. Each retained sequence needed at least a six-nucleotide match to both a V gene segment and a J gene segment. Rearrangements were called productive when the CDR3 lacked stop codons and stayed in frame with V and J; all others were non-productive. Following IMGT convention, CDR3 was defined as the stretch from the second conserved V-encoded cysteine up to the conserved J-encoded phenylalanine. Sequences without an unambiguous match to a single V gene segment were excluded from the earlier analysis of almost 600 of the donors. An earlier analysis of fewer than 650 of the donors classified V segments as functional when productive rearrangements were above 56.7% and as segregating when the standard deviation between donors was above 5%. A statistical classification framework was developed to diagnose cytomegalovirus status using the catalog of TCR beta chain sequences. In a later analysis, V and J genes were assigned by comparing TCR nucleotide sequences against IMGT/GENE-DB human TR gene sequences. In a later analysis, CDR3 sequences and most-parsimonious VDJ recombination scenarios were assigned using the TCRdist pipeline. In a later analysis, each TCR beta chain was defined by its CDR3 amino acid sequence together with its V-gene family, and reads without a unique V-gene family were excluded. A later analysis removed over 500 highly shared, low-generation-probability nucleotide sequences to deal with suspected cross-contamination and a sequencing artifact. In a later analysis, a clonal expansion index was calculated for each public chain from normalized within-repertoire ranks of inferred template counts. Generation probabilities in a later analysis came from a VDJ recombination model fitted to out-of-frame rearrangements, and those results were checked against IGoR. In a later analysis, hypergeometric tests were used to score TCR-TCR, TCR-HLA and TCR-CMV co-occurrence, with a repertoire-size bias correction applied to TCR pairs. A later analysis estimated false discovery rates by permuting HLA or CMV assignments 20 times. In a later analysis, co-occurring TCRs were grouped using DBSCAN, with TCRdist sequence similarity added in when clustering inside HLA-allele-positive subsets. Repertoires with fewer than 30,000 or more than 120,000 public chains, plus five repertoires with anomalous nucleotide sharing, were excluded from co-occurrence clustering. TCRdb took this table from immuneACCESS and kept in-frame rearrangements with V and J called. Such tables lack part of the clones; where checked against another copy, unresolved V genes explain under half of the gap, and the rest is unexplained. The D gene and trimming were derived from the DNA, and the V and J assignments and clone size from that table. The sample table shows approximately 150,000 clones, and 79% are seen once. The top ten constitute roughly 3.6% of the sample.

This TCR derives from a human donor in good health. The specimen sequenced was PBMCs. The rearrangement joined TRBV23-1 to TRBJ2-3, and TRBD2 matches 10 of the central bases. TRBV23-1 is an open reading frame whose function is uncertain. Here the CDR3 is given as CASSQSSGGPDTQYF. In nucleotides, the sequence is TGCGCCAGCAGTCAATCTAGCGGGGGGCCAGATACGCAGTATTTT.